This T cell receptor (beta chain) was profiled in a study of OX40 agonist ivuxolimab in advanced cancers. Study outcomes and limitations: The investigators did not determine what antigen specificity the expanded peripheral T cells had. Some nonresponders also had low normalized T-cell clonal expansion. The CD4+ and CD8+ T cells in the blood had expanded clonally by week 6 at 0.1 to 3.0 mg/kg.

The germline V gene has CDR1 SEHNR and CDR2 FQNEAQ (reference sequence). Between the trimmed V and J ends, which lost 1 base and 2 bases, there was a span of 3 bases. This CDR3 has 12 amino acids. The sampling schedule covered blood at baseline, cycle 4 day 1, and cycle 7 day 1. Repertoires were generated with immunoSEQ multiplex PCR, while TCRdb's copy carries only in-frame clones and drops some. Found here are around 100,000 clones, around 90% of them singletons; the top ten hold 0.54%. Comments on this clone: Antigen: not known.

The starting material was CD4+ or CD8+ T cells sorted from blood, obtained in a trial of the OX40 agonist ivuxolimab. The gene calls are TRBV7-9 and TRBJ2-7; D gene ambiguous. The sequence was obtained from an adult with an advanced solid tumor such as melanoma, head and neck, liver or kidney cancer. As DNA, the CDR3 is TGTGCCAGCAGCTTAGGGGCCTACGAGCAGTACTTC. This encodes CASSLGAYEQYF. Combining the CDR3 with reference TRBV7-9 and TRBJ2-7 gives the whole variable domain DTGVSQNPRHKITKRGQNVTFRCDPISEHNRLYWYRQTLGQGPEFLTYFQNEAQLEKSRLLSDRFSAERPKGSFSTLEIQRTEQGDSAMYLCASSLGAYEQYFGPGTRLTVT.